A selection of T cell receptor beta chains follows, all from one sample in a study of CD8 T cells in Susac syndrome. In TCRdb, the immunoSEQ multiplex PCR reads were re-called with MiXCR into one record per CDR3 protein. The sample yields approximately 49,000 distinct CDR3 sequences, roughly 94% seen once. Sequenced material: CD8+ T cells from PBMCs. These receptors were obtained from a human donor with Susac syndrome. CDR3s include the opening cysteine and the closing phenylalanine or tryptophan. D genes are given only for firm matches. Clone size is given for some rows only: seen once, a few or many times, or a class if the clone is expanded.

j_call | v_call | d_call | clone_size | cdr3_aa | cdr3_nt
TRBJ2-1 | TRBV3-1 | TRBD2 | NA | CASSRTGGPLYNEQFF | TGTGCCAGCAGCCGAACGGGGGGGCCCCTCTACAATGAGCAGTTCTTC
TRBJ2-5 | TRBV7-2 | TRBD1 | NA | CASSQDRGEQETQYF | TGTGCCAGCAGCCAGGACAGGGGCGAACAAGAGACCCAGTACTTC
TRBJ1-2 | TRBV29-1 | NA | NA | CSVEPPRGGGGYTF | TGCAGCGTTGAACCACCCCGGGGGGGAGGTGGCTACACCTTC
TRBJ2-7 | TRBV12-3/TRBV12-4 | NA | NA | CASRPSWYSSYEQYF | TGTGCCAGCAGGCCCTCCTGGTACAGCTCCTACGAGCAGTACTTC
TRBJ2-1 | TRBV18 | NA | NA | CASSLADFNSYNEQFF | TGTGCCAGCTCACTGGCGGACTTCAACTCCTACAATGAGCAGTTCTTC
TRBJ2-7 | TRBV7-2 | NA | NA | CASSLSSGGPSYEQYF | TGTGCCAGCAGCTTATCTTCCGGGGGCCCCTCCTACGAGCAGTACTTC
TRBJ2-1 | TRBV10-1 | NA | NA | CASSVGREQFF | TGCGCCAGCAGTGTGGGTCGGGAGCAGTTCTTC
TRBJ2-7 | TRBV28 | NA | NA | CASSSEGFDEQYF | TGTGCCAGCAGTTCCGAGGGGTTTGACGAGCAGTACTTC
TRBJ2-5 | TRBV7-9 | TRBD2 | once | CASSLRRGGEETQYF | TGTGCCAGCAGCCTTAGGCGGGGGGGTGAAGAGACCCAGTACTTC
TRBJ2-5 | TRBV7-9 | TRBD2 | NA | CASSFGLAGWETQYF | TGTGCCAGCAGCTTCGGACTAGCGGGGTGGGAGACCCAGTACTTC
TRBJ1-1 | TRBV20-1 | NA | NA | CSASQSGNWDTEAFF | TGCAGTGCTAGTCAGTCTGGGAATTGGGACACTGAAGCTTTCTTT
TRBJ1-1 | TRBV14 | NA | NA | CASTNFLTGNTEAFF | TGTGCCAGCACCAACTTTTTGACAGGGAACACTGAAGCTTTCTTT
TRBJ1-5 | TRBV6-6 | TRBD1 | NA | CASSGQVLHQPQHF | TGTGCCAGCAGTGGACAGGTTTTGCATCAGCCCCAGCATTTT
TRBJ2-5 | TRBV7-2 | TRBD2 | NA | CASSLVSGGPQETQYF | TGTGCCAGCAGCTTAGTCAGCGGGGGACCACAAGAGACCCAGTACTTC
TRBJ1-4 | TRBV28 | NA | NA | CASSPGQGGDEKLFF | TGTGCCAGCAGCCCCGGGCAGGGCGGGGATGAAAAACTGTTTTTT
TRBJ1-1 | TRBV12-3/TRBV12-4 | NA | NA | CASSSSSPEAFF | TGTGCCAGCAGCTCCTCAAGCCCTGAAGCTTTCTTT
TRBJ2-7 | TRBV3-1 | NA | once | CASSPREVYEQYF | TGTGCCAGCAGCCCCCGTGAGGTCTACGAGCAGTACTTC
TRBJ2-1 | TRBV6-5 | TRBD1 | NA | CASSYSSDRYNEQFF | TGTGCCAGCAGTTACTCTTCGGACAGGTACAATGAGCAGTTCTTC
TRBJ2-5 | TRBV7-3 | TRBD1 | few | CASSEGTVSPLPQYF | TGTGCCAGCAGCGAGGGGACAGTCTCACCACTCCCCCAGTACTTC
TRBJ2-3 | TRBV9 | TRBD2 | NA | CASSLSGGVTDTQYF | TGTGCCAGCAGCCTTAGCGGGGGGGTCACAGATACGCAGTATTTT
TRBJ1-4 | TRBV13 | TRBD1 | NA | CASSATGTGDEKLFF | TGTGCCAGCAGCGCTACCGGGACAGGGGATGAAAAACTGTTTTTT
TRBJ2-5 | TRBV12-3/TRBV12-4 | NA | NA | CASSSASVETQYF | TGTGCCAGCAGTTCGGCCAGCGTGGAGACCCAGTACTTC
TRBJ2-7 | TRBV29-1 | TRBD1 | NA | CSVLRGITYEQYF | TGCAGCGTCCTCAGGGGGATAACCTACGAGCAGTACTTC
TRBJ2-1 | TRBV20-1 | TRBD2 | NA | CSANGASGYNEQFF | TGCAGTGCCAACGGGGCTAGCGGGTACAATGAGCAGTTCTTC
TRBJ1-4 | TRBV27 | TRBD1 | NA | CASSLQGLGEKLFF | TGTGCCAGCAGCCTACAGGGGTTGGGCGAAAAACTGTTTTTT
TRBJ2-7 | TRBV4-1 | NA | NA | CASSQDSGRSYEQYF | TGCGCCAGCAGCCAAGATAGTGGCAGATCCTACGAGCAGTACTTC
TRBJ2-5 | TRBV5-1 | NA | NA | CASSLAQHFQETQYF | TGCGCCAGCAGCTTGGCTCAGCATTTCCAAGAGACCCAGTACTTC
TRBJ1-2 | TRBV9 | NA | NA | CASSVGTGYTF | TGTGCCAGCAGCGTGGGCACTGGCTACACCTTC
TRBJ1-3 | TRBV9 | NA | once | CASSVSVSSTRGNTIYF | TGTGCCAGCAGCGTATCGGTCTCAAGCACGAGGGGAAACACCATATATTTT
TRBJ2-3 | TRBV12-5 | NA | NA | CASGFRTDTQYF | TGTGCTAGTGGTTTCCGCACAGATACGCAGTATTTT